This T cell receptor (beta chain) is from a study of T-cell reconstitution after alpha-beta-depleted transplantation in children. V lost 4 bases and J 3 bases, leaving 9 bases between the germline ends. The CDR3 is 12 residues long. The germline V gene encodes CDR1 SQVTM and CDR2 ANQGSEA. The study, taken as a whole, reports: Elevated TCRbeta diversity at day 60 was traced, in some patients, to surviving recipient T cells and thymic progenitors. After transplant, at about two months, alpha-beta T cells were reportedly derived from several hundred expanded graft clones. T cells produced anew were the main source of T-cell counts and diversity one year after transplant.

Unique molecular identifiers were built into the TCRbeta library. Via MiXCR, TCRdb re-called the PCR reads, giving one row per CDR3 protein. This sample has fewer than 750,000 distinct CDR3 sequences, with 23% found just once. Worth noting for this clonotype: Its specificity is not known.

The specimen comprised PBMCs, mostly from graft donor cells, sampled 360 days after TCRalphabeta/CD19-depleted stem cell transplant. J is TRBJ1-2 and V is TRBV29-1, with a weak D call TRBD1 (5 bases). This TCR derives from a boy under three years old who had a stem cell transplant for acute myeloid leukemia, so the T cells may come from the graft donor. CDR3 in amino acids: CSVGKGYYGYTF. The CDR3 DNA reads TGCAGCGTTGGAAAGGGGTACTATGGCTACACCTTC.